Included here is one T cell receptor beta chain sequence, with context. What it binds is not known. Primers for the PCR totalled 60 Vbeta and 13 Jbeta. Assay used: immunoSEQ multiplex PCR; TCRdb lists only in-frame clones, some missing. The sample yields 65,000 to 85,000 clones, roughly 85% seen once. The data belong to a study of cytomegalovirus exposure and HLA in healthy donors. Findings and caveats of the study: Excluded were some V segments that proved indistinguishable, including TRBV6-2 and TRBV6-3. A later analysis revealed that TCR association rates differed between HLA loci, peaking at DRB1 and bottoming out at HLA-C.

The J segment lost 7 bases and the V segment lost 0 bases, leaving 6 bases of the junction unmatched. This CDR3 is 15 amino acids long. CDR1 is LNHDA and CDR2 is SQIVND in the germline V gene (reference sequence). The donors (healthy individuals) were bone marrow donors. This TCR was sampled from a woman aged 25 to 45 in good health and CMV-seronegative. The chain employs TRBV19 and TRBJ1-5, with TRBD1 identical over 7 bases. The sample was PBMCs. Written as DNA, the CDR3 is TGTGCCAGTAGTATAGAAGGGGACAGCCGGCAGCCCCAGCATTTT. Encoded protein: CASSIEGDSRQPQHF.